A selection of T cell receptor beta chains follows, all from one sample in a study of HIV-infected children after antiretroviral therapy interruption. TCRdb reanalysed the 3' RACE reads using MiXCR and keeps one entry per CDR3 protein. Of tens of thousands of distinct CDR3 sequences in the sample, about 6% were seen once. The source material was CD45RA+ CD4+ T cells from PBMCs, pooled from several time points, sampled from a donor given antiretroviral therapy, either interrupted or continuous. These receptors came from a pool of human donors with HIV. CDR3s include the opening cysteine and the closing phenylalanine or tryptophan. Each record gives: clone size, D gene, V gene, J gene, CDR3 protein, CDR3 DNA. D genes are given only for firm matches. The size field is filled for only some rows; it gives once, few, many or a size class.

>many|TRBD1|TRBV28|TRBJ1-5
CASSGIPGGLLSNQPQHF
TGTGCCAGCAGTGGCATACCAGGGGGCCTGCTTAGCAATCAGCCCCAGCATTTT
>-|TRBD1|TRBV5-1|TRBJ2-3
CASSPGTGYTDTQYF
TGCGCCAGCAGCCCCGGGACAGGGTACACAGATACGCAGTATTTT
>many|TRBD1|TRBV20-1|TRBJ2-5
CSAMDRTTQETQYF
TGCAGTGCTATGGACAGGACCACTCAAGAGACCCAGTACTTC
>medium-sized|-|TRBV11-2|TRBJ2-4
CASSLLRLAKNIQYF
TGTGCCAGCAGCTTACTCCGGCTAGCCAAAAACATTCAGTACTTC
>many|-|TRBV29-1|TRBJ2-3
CSVGARDTQYF
TGCAGCGTTGGGGCCAGGGATACGCAGTATTTT
>few|-|TRBV12-3/TRBV12-4|TRBJ2-3
CASSLMAFHGADTQYF
TGTGCCAGCAGTTTAATGGCCTTCCACGGCGCAGATACGCAGTATTTT
>many|TRBD2|TRBV20-1|TRBJ2-1
CSARAFRASGGGSSYNEQFF
TGCAGTGCTAGAGCCTTCCGAGCTAGCGGGGGGGGGAGCTCCTACAATGAGCAGTTCTTC
>many|-|TRBV6-2/TRBV6-3|TRBJ1-5
CASSYVGKSNQPQHF
TGTGCCAGCAGTTACGTTGGGAAGAGCAATCAGCCCCAGCATTTT
>many|-|TRBV29-1|TRBJ2-7
CSVRTNSYEQYF
TGCAGCGTACGGACTAACAGCTACGAGCAGTACTTC
>many|TRBD1|TRBV9|TRBJ2-7
CASSTGQGENYEQYF
TGTGCCAGCAGCACGGGACAGGGGGAAAACTACGAGCAGTACTTC
>many|-|TRBV12-3/TRBV12-4|TRBJ2-2
CASNYGGGHGELFF
TGTGCCAGCAATTATGGGGGGGGCCACGGGGAGCTGTTTTTT
>few|TRBD2|TRBV11-1|TRBJ2-2
CASRGLAGGWTGELFF
TGTGCCAGCAGGGGACTAGCGGGAGGATGGACCGGGGAGCTGTTTTTT
>many|-|TRBV28|TRBJ2-1
CASSLQQGDEQFF
TGTGCCAGCAGTTTACAACAGGGAGATGAGCAGTTCTTC
>many|TRBD1|TRBV7-2|TRBJ1-1
CASSLRGQGNTEAFF
TGTGCCAGCAGCTTACGGGGACAGGGGAACACTGAAGCTTTCTTT
>many|TRBD2|TRBV19|TRBJ2-1
CASRRLAGADYEQFF
TGTGCCAGTAGGAGACTAGCGGGAGCTGATTATGAGCAGTTCTTC
>few|-|TRBV7-2|TRBJ2-3
CASSLARLGDTQYF
TGTGCCAGCAGCTTAGCCAGACTAGGGGATACGCAGTATTTT
>many|-|TRBV2|TRBJ2-5
CASRRSHQETQYF
TGTGCCAGCAGGAGGAGCCACCAAGAGACCCAGTACTTC
>medium-sized|-|TRBV10-2|TRBJ2-7
CASSASSYEQYF
TGTGCCAGCAGTGCCAGCTCCTATGAACAGTACTTC
>-|-|TRBV11-2|TRBJ2-3
CASSGRGTSTDTQYF
TGTGCCAGCAGCGGACGGGGGACTAGCACAGATACGCAGTATTTT
>-|TRBD2|TRBV7-2|TRBJ2-1
CASSEAGAPYNEQFF
TGTGCCAGCAGCGAAGCGGGAGCCCCTTACAATGAGCAGTTCTTC
>-|-|TRBV7-9|TRBJ2-1
CASSLASLDYNEQFF
TGCGCCAGCAGCTTGGCGAGCCTCGACTACAATGAGCAGTTCTTC
>many|TRBD2|TRBV19|TRBJ2-1
CASSIWTSGTGEQFF
TGTGCCAGTAGTATATGGACTAGCGGGACGGGCGAGCAGTTCTTC
>medium-sized|-|TRBV10-2|TRBJ2-7
CASSVWGVSYEQYF
TGTGCCAGCAGTGTCTGGGGGGTCTCCTATGAACAGTACTTC
>many|-|TRBV6-6|TRBJ2-5
CASGGRTGLQDTQYF
TGTGCCAGCGGTGGTCGGACTGGGCTCCAAGACACCCAGTACTTT
>many|-|TRBV24-1|TRBJ1-1
CATSAVGHPEAFF
TGTGCCACCAGTGCAGTCGGTCACCCTGAAGCTTTCTTT
>many|TRBD2|TRBV6-5|TRBJ2-1
CASRIAGGPGEQFF
TGTGCCAGCAGGATCGCGGGGGGGCCGGGTGAGCAGTTCTTC
>many|TRBD2|TRBV24-1|TRBJ2-5
CATSDLSTSGSETQYF
TGTGCCACCAGTGATTTGTCCACTAGCGGGAGCGAGACCCAGTACTTC
>many|-|TRBV7-9|TRBJ2-5
CASSTQAGYQETQYF
TGTGCCAGCAGCACCCAAGCGGGTTACCAAGAGACCCAGTACTTC